The rows below give T cell receptor beta chains drawn from one sample of a study of T cell responses to AZD1222 COVID-19 vaccine. Profiling relied on immunoSEQ multiplex PCR, and the TCRdb table lists in-frame clones only, not all of them. The sample shows 150,000 or so clones, 80% to 95% of them seen only once. The specimen was peripheral blood, collected 28 days after the second AZD1222 dose. These receptors came from an adult who received the AZD1222 COVID-19 vaccine. Both conserved end residues are part of each CDR3. Each record gives: V gene, J gene, D gene, clone size, CDR3 protein, CDR3 DNA. A D gene is named only where the DNA matches it firmly. Clone size is stated in some rows and not others, as once, few, many or a class when expanded.

TRBV5-1	TRBJ1-1	.	once	CASSSYRVDTEAFF	TGCGCCAGCAGCTCCTACAGGGTTGACACTGAAGCTTTCTTT
TRBV5-5	TRBJ2-1	.	.	CASSWTTGRSYNEQFF	TGTGCCAGCAGCTGGACTACGGGCAGGTCCTACAATGAGCAGTTCTTC
TRBV10-3	TRBJ2-4	.	once	CAISEAGEGGIQYF	TGTGCCATCAGTGAGGCAGGAGAAGGCGGCATTCAGTACTTC
TRBV6-5	TRBJ2-7	TRBD2	.	CASSYRGGARSYEQYF	TGTGCCAGCAGCTACCGGGGAGGGGCGAGGTCCTACGAGCAGTACTTC
TRBV9	TRBJ1-2	TRBD1	.	CASSVTGQGLSGYTF	TGTGCCAGCAGCGTAACCGGACAGGGGTTGTCTGGCTACACCTTC
TRBV18	TRBJ2-7	TRBD2	.	CASSKLADYSYEQYF	TGTGCCAGCTCAAAGCTAGCGGACTATTCCTACGAGCAGTACTTC
TRBV14	TRBJ2-7	.	.	CASSHIPYEQYF	TGTGCCAGCAGCCACATACCCTACGAGCAGTACTTC
TRBV7-2	TRBJ1-5	TRBD1	.	CASSLSGGYSNQPQHF	TGTGCCAGCAGCTTATCAGGGGGATATAGCAATCAGCCCCAGCATTTT
TRBV6-5	TRBJ1-1	.	.	CASSYSVGHTNTEAFF	TGTGCCAGCAGTTACTCGGTGGGTCACACGAACACTGAAGCTTTCTTT
TRBV19	TRBJ1-1	.	.	CASSPDFGKRGTEAFF	TGTGCCAGTAGTCCTGATTTTGGGAAAAGAGGAACTGAAGCTTTCTTT
TRBV7-9	TRBJ2-7	.	.	CASSFVSGEQYF	TGTGCCAGCAGCTTCGTGTCTGGCGAGCAGTACTTC
TRBV20-1	TRBJ1-4	.	.	CSASYGATNEKLFF	TGCAGTGCTAGTTACGGGGCAACTAATGAAAAACTGTTTTTT
TRBV6-5	TRBJ2-7	.	.	CASSAAQTYEQYF	TGTGCCAGCTCAGCGGCACAGACCTACGAGCAGTACTTC
TRBV6-5	TRBJ1-5	TRBD1	.	CASSITGGHQPQHF	TGTGCCAGCAGCATCACAGGGGGTCATCAGCCCCAGCATTTT
TRBV19	TRBJ1-1	.	.	CASSIAGANTEAFF	TGTGCCAGTAGTATCGCGGGGGCGAACACTGAAGCTTTCTTT
TRBV5-1	TRBJ1-2	.	.	CASSLVNTLFYGYTF	TGCGCCAGCAGCTTAGTAAACACCCTATTCTATGGCTACACCTTC
TRBV29-1	TRBJ1-4	TRBD1	.	CSVGTGPGGEKLFF	TGCAGCGTCGGGACAGGCCCGGGAGGTGAAAAACTGTTTTTT
TRBV4-2	TRBJ2-7	TRBD1	few	CASSQAIRRTGYEQYF	TGTGCCAGCAGCCAAGCAATCCGTAGGACAGGCTACGAGCAGTACTTC
TRBV20-1	TRBJ1-4	.	.	CSAGQNEKLFF	TGCAGTGCTGGACAGAATGAAAAACTGTTTTTT
TRBV2	TRBJ2-7	.	.	CASSGEYYEQYF	TGTGCCAGCAGTGGAGAGTATTACGAGCAGTACTTC
TRBV5-4	TRBJ2-7	TRBD2	.	CASSGRTLGGSSYEQYF	TGTGCCAGCAGCGGTCGCACTTTGGGGGGGTCCTCCTACGAGCAGTACTTC
TRBV28	TRBJ1-3	.	.	CASSLSLVGNTIYF	TGTGCCAGCAGCCTTTCATTGGTTGGAAACACCATATATTTT
TRBV7-9	TRBJ1-6	TRBD1	few	CASSLPGTGLNSPLHF	TGTGCCAGCAGCTTACCCGGGACAGGGTTGAATTCACCCCTCCACTTT
TRBV6-4	TRBJ2-1	.	.	CASSDPGPFDEQFF	TGTGCCAGCAGTGACCCGGGACCCTTCGATGAGCAGTTCTTC
TRBV6-5	TRBJ2-1	.	.	CASRPTGYPRHEQFF	TGTGCCAGCAGGCCGACAGGCTACCCCCGACATGAGCAGTTCTTC
TRBV7-3	TRBJ1-5	.	.	CASSFKGPPGRYSNQPQHF	TGTGCCAGCAGCTTTAAGGGGCCTCCAGGGCGTTATAGCAATCAGCCCCAGCATTTT
TRBV30	TRBJ2-3	.	.	CAWRLQGQPTDTQYF	TGTGCCTGGAGATTGCAGGGGCAACCCACAGATACGCAGTATTTT
TRBV29-1	TRBJ1-1	.	once	CSAKVGPRATEAFF	TGCAGCGCTAAAGTTGGTCCCCGGGCCACTGAAGCTTTCTTT
TRBV18	TRBJ2-5	.	.	CASSPLRGPGDNQETQYF	TGTGCCAGCTCACCGCTTAGGGGTCCGGGCGATAACCAAGAGACCCAGTACTTC
TRBV4-2	TRBJ1-4	.	.	CASRPGTSRRKLFF	TGTGCCAGCAGGCCTGGGACGTCCCGGAGGAAACTGTTTTTT
TRBV6-5	TRBJ2-7	TRBD2	.	CASSSGPSGIYEQYF	TGTGCCAGCAGTTCCGGCCCTAGCGGGATCTACGAGCAGTACTTC
TRBV5-4	TRBJ2-1	TRBD2	.	CASSPGGSIYNEQFF	TGTGCCAGCAGCCCCGGGGGGTCAATTTACAATGAGCAGTTCTTC
TRBV18	TRBJ1-1	.	.	CASSPSSGTEAFF	TGTGCCAGCTCACCGAGTTCCGGGACTGAAGCTTTCTTT
TRBV18	TRBJ2-2	.	.	CASSLVSPGELFF	TGTGCCAGCTCGCTCGTCAGTCCAGGGGAGCTGTTTTTT